The 22 T cell receptor beta chains reported below all come from one sample, sequenced in a study of T cells in Graves' hyperthyroidism and ophthalmopathy. TCR beta CDR3 region amplification was performed from RNA transcripts. The study used the HTBI primer set for a first-round RT-PCR of the TCR CDR3. TCRdb passed the multiplex PCR reads through MiXCR, listing each CDR3 protein once. The profile shows 500,000 to 650,000 distinct CDR3 sequences, about 15% of them singletons. The source material was blood. All receptors come from a woman aged 50 to 60 with Graves' ophthalmopathy.

This clonotype was seen ten or more times. This chain connects TRBV30 to TRBJ1-1; D gene unclear. V was cut by 0 bases and J by 0 bases, with 8 bases left in between. The CDR3 is made up of 14 amino acids. Germline V gene sequence: CDR1 GTSNPN, CDR2 SVGIG (reference sequence). CDR3 sequence reads: CAWSVNLMNTEAFF. The CDR3 DNA reads TGTGCCTGGAGTGTAAACCTCATGAACACTGAAGCTTTCTTT.

This clonotype has a count of ten or more. This chain connects TRBV3-1 to TRBJ1-1, with D tentatively TRBD1 (6 bases). Germline CDR1 and CDR2: LGHDT and YNNKEL (reference sequence). Trimming removed 1 base at V and 6 bases at J, with 12 bases between. CDR3 length: 14 residues. The CDR3 protein is CASSQVGGRPEAFF. CDR3 DNA sequence: TGTGCCAGCAGCCAAGTGGGGGGCAGGCCTGAAGCTTTCTTT.

This clonotype has a count of ten or more. A read error may account for a junction end that differs from germline. The CDR3 is CATSTGASSYNEQFF. DNA of the CDR3: TGTGCCACCAGTACCGGTGCGAGCTCCTACAATGAGCAGTTCTTC. The V and J genes are TRBV2 and TRBJ2-1; no definite D call. The CDR3 length is 15 residues. Germline V gene sequence: CDR1 SNHLY, CDR2 FYNNEI.

This clonotype came up many times. The chain has TRBV7-8 and TRBJ2-3; D is possibly TRBD1 (6 bases). This CDR3 is built from 16 residues. From germline, CDR1 is SGHVS and CDR2 FQNEAQ. Trimming left V 5 bases short and J 7 bases short, with 22 bases between. The CDR3 reads CASSPRDNNPGNTQYF. The CDR3 DNA sequence: TGTGCCAGCAGCCCGAGGGACAATAACCCTGGGAATACGCAGTATTTT. The full variable domain, completed using reference TRBV7-8 and TRBJ2-3, is GAGVSQSPRYKVAKRGQDVALRCDPISGHVSLFWYQQALGQGPEFLTYFQNEAQLDKSGLPSDRFFAERPEGSVSTLKIQRTQQEDSAVYLCASSPRDNNPGNTQYFGPGTRLTVL.

This clonotype turned up a few times. The rearrangement links TRBV5-1 to TRBJ2-3, with 11 bases that match TRBD2. Per germline, CDR1 SGHRS and CDR2 YFSETQ. J gave up 0 bases and V 0 bases, and 12 bases lay outside the gene matches. The CDR3 loop spans 20 amino acids. CDR3 residues: CASSLASFSGRATSTDTQYF. The CDR3 DNA is TGCGCCAGCAGCTTGGCGTCGTTTAGCGGGAGGGCCACTAGCACAGATACGCAGTATTTT. The entire variable domain, with the rest obtained from reference TRBV5-1 and TRBJ2-3, is as follows: KAGVTQTPRYLIKTRGQQVTLSCSPISGHRSVSWYQQTPGQGLQFLFEYFSETQRNKGNFPGRFSGRQFSNSRSEMNVSTLELGDSALYLCASSLASFSGRATSTDTQYFGPGTRLTVL.

This clonotype has only one observation. A clone one base away is much larger, so this may be a read error. This chain joins TRBV18 and TRBJ1-6, with 10 bases fitting TRBD1. The CDR3 runs to 15 residues. Germline values: CDR1 KGHSH, CDR2 LQKENI. The CDR3: CASSHDRGQNSPLRF. The CDR3 coding sequence is TGTGCCAGCTCGCACGACAGGGGGCAAAATTCACCCCTCCGCTTT.

Ten or more counts support this clonotype. V and J are TRBV28 and TRBJ2-5, with TRBD2 identical over 8 bases. V gave up 11 bases and J gave up 3 bases; unmatched junction bases: 5. Germline-derived CDR1 and CDR2 are MDHEN and SYDVKM. The CDR3 loop spans 12 amino acids. CDR3 sequence reads: CASGGLEETQYF. DNA for the CDR3: TGTGCCTCGGGGGGACTAGAAGAGACCCAGTACTTC.

This clonotype was seen ten or more times. The chain joins TRBV27 to TRBJ2-1, with 8 bases that match TRBD1. Trimming took 3 bases from V and 4 from J; bases not matched to a gene: 11. This CDR3 comprises 17 residues. Germline V gene sequence: CDR1 MNHEY, CDR2 SMNVEV (reference sequence). The CDR3 nucleotides are TGTGCCAGCAGTTTGGGTAGTGGGACAGGTGTTTACAATGAGCAGTTCTTC. It translates to CASSLGSGTGVYNEQFF.

This clonotype was observed at least ten times. V is TRBV7-3 and J is TRBJ2-1; unclear D gene. V lost 0 bases and J lost 5, with 11 bases in between. CDR3 size: 15 residues. Germline CDR1 and CDR2: SGHTA and FQGTGA. CDR3 DNA sequence: TGTGCCAGCAGCTTAACCTTGGTGGAAGACAATGAGCAGTTCTTC. Protein product: CASSLTLVEDNEQFF.

The chain couples TRBV19 to TRBJ1-5, with D possibly matching TRBD1 (5 bases). The CDR3 extends over 15 amino acids. Trimming cost V 5 bases and J 5 bases, with 16 bases left between them. Germline V gene data show CDR1 as LNHDA and CDR2 as SQIVND (reference sequence). CDR3 DNA: TGTGCCAGTAGTGGGATAGTTGGGGGGTATCAGCCCCAGCATTTT. Protein: CASSGIVGGYQPQHF.

J is TRBJ2-7 and V is TRBV27; 8 bases line up with TRBD1. The junction had 5 bases not matched to a gene; V was cut back by 3 bases and J by 1 base. This CDR3 has 15 amino acids. From germline, CDR1 is MNHEY and CDR2 SMNVEV (reference sequence). CDR3 protein: CASSFQTGESYEQYF. The CDR3, as DNA: TGTGCCAGCAGTTTTCAGACAGGGGAATCCTACGAGCAGTACTTC.

This chain joins TRBV28 and TRBJ1-2; D not resolved. The ends were cut back, 1 base at V and 6 bases at J, with 9 bases in the middle. CDR1 and CDR2 (germline): MDHEN, SYDVKM. The CDR3 extends over 13 amino acids. CDR3 amino acids: CASSLSTKHGYTF. DNA for the CDR3: TGTGCCAGCAGTTTATCGACGAAACATGGCTACACCTTC.

This clonotype was counted once. The junction does not match germline at one end; this may be a read error. The J gene is TRBJ2-2, the V gene TRBV3-1; 8 nucleotides line up with TRBD1. CDR3 length: 17 residues. Germline V lookup: CDR1 LGHDT, CDR2 YNNKEL (reference sequence). CDR3 residues: CAGSQVVPGGNTGELFF. The CDR3 DNA sequence: TGTGCCGGCAGCCAAGTTGTCCCAGGGGGCAACACCGGGGAGCTGTTTTTT.

Ten or more counts support this clonotype. J is TRBJ2-3 and V is TRBV6-2 or TRBV6-3, with D possibly called TRBD1 or TRBD2 (5 bases each). V was clipped by 4 bases and J by 5 bases, with 16 bases between them. CDR3 length: 15 amino acids. Germline V lookup: CDR1 MNHEY, CDR2 SVGEGT. The CDR3 loop is CASSSPGARRDTQYF. DNA of the CDR3: TGTGCCAGCAGTTCACCCGGGGCCCGACGAGATACGCAGTATTTT.

This clonotype was seen only a few times. This rearrangement joins TRBV9 to TRBJ2-5; a possible D gene is TRBD2 (5 bases). The CDR3 runs 15 residues. V shed 0 bases and J shed 3 bases, with 12 bases lying between them. Germline loops: CDR1 SGDLS, CDR2 YYNGEE. The CDR3 nucleotides read TGTGCCAGCAGCGTAGAAAGTAGCGCAAAAGAGACCCAGTACTTC. Protein sequence: CASSVESSAKETQYF.

The table lists this clonotype with a few counts. The DNA for the CDR3 is TGTGCCAGCAGCGTGCCGATACTAGCATTTAAAGAGACCCAGTACTTC. It yields the protein CASSVPILAFKETQYF. This chain connects TRBV9 to TRBJ2-5; D is perhaps TRBD2 (6 bases). The germline gives CDR1 SGDLS, CDR2 YYNGEE. V lost 2 bases to trimming and J lost 3 bases, with 17 bases between them. There are 16 residues in the CDR3.

This clonotype was counted many times. The CDR3 here is CSSYRDTEAFF. CDR3 in DNA: TGCAGTTCCTACAGGGACACTGAAGCTTTCTTT. The chain joins TRBV20-1 to TRBJ1-1, with D perhaps TRBD1 (6 bases). CDR1 and CDR2 from the germline V gene are DFQATT and SNEGSKA (reference sequence). The CDR3 has 11 residues. V was clipped by 8 bases and J by 3 bases, with 10 bases between them.

This clonotype was observed once. This chain uses TRBV5-1 with TRBJ2-3; D possibly matches TRBD1 or TRBD2 (5 bases each). Trimming left V 5 bases short and J 1 base short, with 11 bases between. This CDR3 region has 14 residues. Germline V gene lookup returns CDR1 SGHRS and CDR2 YFSETQ. CDR3 nucleotides: TGCGCCAGCAGAACGGGACGGGGCACAGATACGCAGTATTTT. This gives the protein CASRTGRGTDTQYF.

The chain is built from TRBV25-1 and TRBJ1-5; possibly TRBD1 for D (6 bases). This CDR3 region has 16 residues. The germline V gene has CDR1 MGHDK and CDR2 SYGVNS. The germline V and J ends were trimmed by 4 bases and 4 bases, with 17 bases remaining between them. The CDR3 protein is CASSVGGTGGNQPQHF. For the CDR3, the DNA is TGTGCCAGCAGTGTAGGGGGAACCGGGGGGAATCAGCCCCAGCATTTT.

In this sample, this clonotype turned up many times. J is TRBJ2-1 and V is TRBV7-2; 8 nucleotides align to TRBD1. V shed 5 bases and J 6 bases; nucleotides not matched to a gene: 3. This CDR3 is 13 amino acids long. In germline, CDR1 is SGHTA, CDR2 FQGNSA. CDR3 sequence reads: CASSVDRGNEQFF. The CDR3 DNA sequence: TGTGCCAGCAGCGTAGACAGGGGCAATGAGCAGTTCTTC.

This clonotype showed up many times. The chain recombines TRBV5-1 with TRBJ1-1; D may be TRBD1 (5 bases). In germline, CDR1 is SGHRS, CDR2 YFSETQ. CDR3 length equals 13 residues. The V gene lost 5 bases and the J gene lost 6 bases, with 14 bases spanning the gap. In DNA form, the CDR3 reads TGCGCCAGCAGTCGGGGGGGTAGTCCTGAAGCTTTCTTT. Protein: CASSRGGSPEAFF.

In this sample, this clonotype turned up many times. This chain joins TRBV24-1 and TRBJ2-7; possible D gene TRBD2, 7 bases. CDR1 is KGHDR, CDR2 SFDVKD, per germline. The CDR3 length is 15 residues. Trimming removed 9 bases from V and 0 bases from J, with 17 bases in between. The CDR3 here is CATHRGGGSSYEQYF. The CDR3, as DNA: TGTGCCACCCACCGCGGGGGCGGGAGCTCCTACGAGCAGTACTTC.